The 22 T cell receptor beta chains below were found in one sample sequenced in a study of control samples from healthy donors and cancer patients. TCRdb keeps only in-frame clones here, not all; method: immunoSEQ multiplex PCR. The sample includes thousands of clones, roughly 91% of them seen just once. What was sequenced was PBMCs. The source of these receptors is a man in his 60s with colorectal cancer.

V is TRBV4-3 and J is TRBJ1-6; 8 bases map to TRBD1. Germline CDR1 reads LGHNA; CDR2 reads YSLEER. The V segment lost 0 bases and the J segment 3 bases; nucleotides outside the gene matches: 10. The CDR3 is 19 amino acids. The CDR3 here is CASSQDFLTGGLYNSPLHF. CDR3 bases: TGCGCCAGCAGCCAAGATTTCCTAACAGGGGGACTCTATAATTCACCCCTCCACTTT.

V and J are TRBV7-9 and TRBJ1-1; D may be TRBD1 (5 bases). The CDR3 length is 14 residues. V lost 5 bases and J 8 bases, leaving 18 bases between the germline ends. Germline CDR1 is SEHNR and CDR2 is FQNEAQ (reference sequence). The CDR3 bases are TGTGCCAGCAGCCTGGGTGACAGCCGAAAAGAAGCTTTCTTT. This gives the protein CASSLGDSRKEAFF.

The chain's CDR3 is CASSLGTNYGYTF. Written as DNA, the CDR3 is TGCGCCAGCAGCTTGGGTACGAACTATGGCTACACCTTC. The chain carries TRBV5-1 and TRBJ1-2; D is unresolved. Germline V CDR1 and CDR2: SGHRS, YFSETQ. The CDR3 has 13 amino acids. V lost 0 bases and J 2 bases, leaving 5 bases between the germline ends.

This chain joins TRBV7-2 and TRBJ2-3, with 8 bases identical to TRBD2. This CDR3 spans 14 amino acids. With V trimmed by 5 bases and J by 2 bases, 3 bases remained unmatched. Germline CDR1 SGHTA, CDR2 FQGNSA. The CDR3 loop reads CASSPGGDTDTQYF. CDR3 nucleotides: TGTGCCAGCAGCCCGGGGGGGGACACAGATACGCAGTATTTT.

The chain carries TRBV4-2 and TRBJ1-2, with TRBD1 identical over 7 bases. CDR1 and CDR2 (germline): LGHNA, YNFKEQ. With 1 base clipped from V and 8 bases from J, the junction kept 10 bases outside the gene matches. The CDR3 has 15 residues. CDR3 in DNA: TGTGCCAGCAGCCAAGCGATCCCAGGGGGAGAAGGCTACACCTTC. This sequence encodes CASSQAIPGGEGYTF.

The chain combines TRBV27 with TRBJ1-4; D not resolved. The CDR3 is 15 amino acids. Per germline, CDR1 MNHEY and CDR2 SMNVEV (reference sequence). With 7 bases removed from V and 3 bases from J, the gap between germline ends came to 15 bases. The DNA for the CDR3 is TGTGCCAGCACCAAAGGTGGGCAAGCTAATGAAAAACTGTTTTTT. Amino acid sequence: CASTKGGQANEKLFF.

This clone was seen a single time. The rearrangement joins TRBV7-9 to TRBJ1-5, with D perhaps TRBD1 (5 bases). V lost 5 bases to trimming and J lost 6 bases, with 20 bases between them. The CDR3 has 16 residues. Germline values: CDR1 SEHNR, CDR2 FQNEAQ (reference sequence). In DNA, the CDR3 is TGTGCCAGCAGCAAATATGGGACGGCTCGGGGTCAGCCCCAGCATTTT. Translated: CASSKYGTARGQPQHF.

The J gene is TRBJ1-3, the V gene TRBV28; tentatively, D is TRBD1 (5 bases). This CDR3 contains 16 residues. Germline lookup yields CDR1 MDHEN and CDR2 SYDVKM. Trimming took 8 bases from V and 1 from J, leaving 18 bases between them. CDR3 residues: CASYLGTGRSGNTIYF. The CDR3 nucleotides read TGTGCCAGCTACTTAGGGACCGGGAGATCTGGAAACACCATATATTTT.

The J gene is TRBJ2-2, the V gene TRBV7-2; no definite D call. V shed 1 base and J shed 6 bases, with 15 bases lying between them. The V gene's germline CDR1 is SGHTA and CDR2 FQGNSA. The CDR3 loop spans 16 amino acids. CDR3 DNA sequence: TGTGCCAGCAGCTTAGTCAGTCCTAGTCTGGCCGGGGAGCTGTTTTTT. Its protein product is CASSLVSPSLAGELFF.

This clone came up once. The V gene is TRBV6-5, the J gene TRBJ2-3; TRBD1 agrees at 8 bases. The CDR3 loop spans 16 amino acids. Germline trimming cut 2 bases from V and 4 bases from J; bases unmatched to any gene: 8. Germline CDR1 MNHEY, CDR2 SVGAGI. This CDR3 reads CASSYLGQGRPDTQYF. As DNA, the CDR3 is TGTGCCAGCAGTTACCTAGGACAGGGTCGTCCAGATACGCAGTATTTT.

This clone was counted a few times. V and J are TRBV7-9 and TRBJ1-2, with D possibly being TRBD1 (6 bases). The CDR3 is 12 residues long. CDR1 is SEHNR and CDR2 is FQNEAQ in the germline V gene (reference sequence). Between the trimmed V and J ends, which lost 6 bases and 4 bases, there was a span of 9 bases. CDR3 amino acids: CASRGGLYGYTF. The CDR3 DNA reads as TGTGCCAGCAGAGGGGGTCTCTATGGCTACACCTTC.

The chain carries TRBV27 and TRBJ1-2, with TRBD1 matching over 9 bases. Germline lookup yields CDR1 MNHEY and CDR2 SMNVEV (reference sequence). Trimming cost V 6 bases and J 4 bases; bases outside gene matches: 9. The CDR3 runs to 15 residues. The CDR3 region is CASSQDRGYGYGYTF. The CDR3 DNA reads as TGTGCCAGCAGCCAGGACAGGGGATATGGCTATGGCTACACCTTC.

This clone was recorded only once. The gene calls are TRBV5-1 and TRBJ1-1, with D perhaps TRBD1 (6 bases). The CDR3 runs to 15 residues. V lost 0 bases and J lost 3, with 12 bases in between. Looked up from germline, CDR1 is SGHRS and CDR2 is YFSETQ. This chain's CDR3 is CASSLDRVGHTEAFF. The CDR3 nucleotides read TGCGCCAGCAGCTTGGACAGGGTAGGGCACACTGAAGCTTTCTTT. The variable domain in full, with the rest retrieved from reference TRBV5-1 and TRBJ1-1, is KAGVTQTPRYLIKTRGQQVTLSCSPISGHRSVSWYQQTPGQGLQFLFEYFSETQRNKGNFPGRFSGRQFSNSRSEMNVSTLELGDSALYLCASSLDRVGHTEAFFGQGTRLTVV.

V and J are TRBV5-4 and TRBJ2-2, with 9 bases fitting TRBD2. The length of the CDR3 is 17 residues. Germline-derived CDR1 and CDR2 are SGHNT and YYREEE (reference sequence). The ends lost 0 bases at V and 3 bases at J; junction bases unmatched: 6. The CDR3: CASSLGGGAVDTGELFF. CDR3 DNA sequence: TGTGCCAGCAGCTTGGGCGGGGGGGCCGTGGACACCGGGGAGCTGTTTTTT.

This sequence joins TRBV5-8 and TRBJ1-2; 7 bases map to TRBD1. The CDR3 loop spans 12 amino acids. The germline V gene has CDR1 SGHTS and CDR2 YDEGEE. Trimming took 4 bases from V and 8 from J; bases not matched to a gene: 5. The CDR3 here is CASSPGGRGYTF. The DNA for the CDR3 is TGTGCCAGCAGCCCAGGGGGTAGAGGCTACACCTTC.

V is TRBV28 and J is TRBJ1-1, with 10 bases lining up with TRBD1. The germline gives CDR1 MDHEN, CDR2 SYDVKM. The CDR3 is 16 residues long. V lost 2 bases, J lost 3 bases, and 6 bases stayed unmatched. The CDR3 region has the DNA TGTGCCAGCAGTTTAGGGACAGGGGACGGGTACACTGAAGCTTTCTTT. Translation gives CASSLGTGDGYTEAFF.

This CDR3 reads CASSAGQPLEKLFF. The CDR3 DNA reads as TGTGCCAGCAGTGCGGGACAGCCGTTAGAAAAACTGTTTTTT. The chain recombines TRBV28 with TRBJ1-4; 7 nucleotides match TRBD1. The CDR3 is 14 amino acids. The germline gives CDR1 MDHEN, CDR2 SYDVKM. V trimming: 5 bases; J trimming: 8 bases; junction bases outside the gene matches: 8.

This clone was picked up one time. The chain recombines TRBV2 with TRBJ1-5; tentative D call: TRBD1 (6 bases). The CDR3 spans 13 residues. Germline V gene data show CDR1 as SNHLY and CDR2 as FYNNEI. V shed 7 bases and J shed 4 bases, with 11 bases lying between them. CDR3 region: CASTDRQNQPQHF. CDR3 in DNA: TGTGCCAGCACAGACAGGCAAAATCAGCCCCAGCATTTT.

In its sample, this clone was seen a few times. The gene calls are TRBV2 and TRBJ1-5, with TRBD1 matching 7 bases. This CDR3 comprises 13 residues. Germline values: CDR1 SNHLY, CDR2 FYNNEI. The V gene end was trimmed by 3 bases and the J gene end by 6 bases; junction bases not matched to a gene: 2. This CDR3 reads CASSEQGVQPQHF. The DNA for the CDR3 is TGTGCCAGCAGTGAGCAGGGGGTTCAGCCCCAGCATTTT.

The chain couples TRBV4-1 to TRBJ1-6; no firm D call. Trimming pared 8 bases from V and 7 bases from J, leaving 12 bases between. This CDR3 is built from 13 residues. CDR1 and CDR2 from the germline V gene are MGHRA and YSYEKL. CDR3 coding DNA: TGCGCCAGCGGGCAGCAGGCGAATTCACCCCTCCACTTT. Its translation is CASGQQANSPLHF.

The J gene is TRBJ2-1, the V gene TRBV4-3; D call uncertain. Per germline, CDR1 LGHNA and CDR2 YSLEER. V was shortened by 0 bases and J by 2 bases, with 8 bases between the two germline ends. The CDR3 has 15 residues. CDR3 DNA sequence: TGCGCCAGCAGCCAAGATCTTATGGCCTACAATGAGCAGTTCTTC. Translated, it gives CASSQDLMAYNEQFF.

This clone occurred a few times. This chain uses TRBV19 with TRBJ1-1; D is unclear. Germline V gives CDR1 LNHDA, CDR2 SQIVND (reference sequence). The CDR3 length is 13 residues. V gave up 5 bases and J gave up 0 bases, with 7 bases separating them. Written as DNA, the CDR3 is TGTGCCAGTAGTGCCCAGATGAACACTGAAGCTTTCTTT. Protein: CASSAQMNTEAFF.